This T cell receptor (beta chain) was obtained from a study of T cell repertoires in cytomegalovirus infection. Study as a whole: Used in the study were CMV epitopes, some recently identified and HLA-C-restricted, others well-studied and HLA-B-restricted. Public TCR beta signatures indicated both CMV infection and matching HLA type. General study findings and limits: HLA-C-restricted CMV-specific TCR beta clonotypes were dominant in the ex vivo response.

This clonotype was picked up many times. Its antigen is not identified. Germline V lookup: CDR1 WSHSY, CDR2 SAAADI. Germline trimming cut 6 bases from V and 7 bases from J; bases unmatched to any gene: 9. This CDR3 has 14 amino acids. TCRdb re-called the reads through MiXCR, storing one row per CDR3 protein. The sample yields under 350,000 distinct CDR3 sequences, under 25% seen once. The source of this sequence is a human donor in good health (CMV status not recorded). Some clones in this sample may be carry-over from other donors' samples. This specimen was cultured PBMCs, taken from culture after CMV antigen stimulation. The rearrangement joins TRBV10-2 to TRBJ2-7; 10 bases map to TRBD1. CDR3 sequence (DNA): TGCGCCAGCAGCCAGGGACAGGGGTTAGGGGAGCAGTACGTC. Its protein is CASSQGQGLGEQYV.